This TCR beta chain originates from a study of regulatory T cells in long-lasting Graves disease. Study context: Recently diagnosed Graves' patients had received antithyroid drugs for under 3 months. Points from the study as a whole: Persistent cases favored TRBV28, TRBJ1-2 and TRBJ2-5. Sharing of public clonotypes was greater in persistent patients (about 3,000) than in new patients (roughly 970).

This clonotype was observed a few times. Its antigen is undetermined. Time point defined: newly diagnosed GD, antithyroid drugs for less than 3 months. Generation of the TCR library employed RNA extracted from PBMCs. Looked up from germline, CDR1 is SGHDT and CDR2 is YYEEEE. V lost 0 bases, J lost 4 bases, and 13 bases lay in between. The CDR3 is 15 residues long. Construction of TCR beta libraries relied on iRepertoire HTBI primers and on Arm-PCR targeting CDR3 regions. TCRdb called the multiplex PCR reads again in MiXCR, with one record for every CDR3 protein. Of approximately 400,000 distinct CDR3 sequences listed, about 15% are singletons. These data also formed part of another study, on T cells in Graves' hyperthyroidism and ophthalmopathy. That work adds: An initial round of RT-PCR targeting the TCR CDR3 relied on the HTBI primer set.

V usage is TRBV5-6 and J usage is TRBJ1-1, with a weak D call TRBD1 (5 bases). Source: peripheral blood mononuclear cells (PBMCs), taken at new diagnosis, from a patient treated with antithyroid drugs. This clonotype was sampled from a woman aged 25 to 39 with Graves disease. CDR3 protein: CASSLGWGSSTEAFF. CDR3 bases: TGTGCCAGCAGCTTGGGGTGGGGGAGTAGCACTGAAGCTTTCTTT.